This TCR beta chain was recorded in a study of blood T cell repertoires in COVID-19. Overall study context: Researchers got acute and convalescent COVID-19 samples from the United States, Italy and Spain. T cells, B-cell-depleted T cells, or PBMCs supplied cDNA or gDNA.

Ages ranged from about 18 to 89 years, with residence in under 25 US areas. Participants' own reports of clinical history determined their cohort assignment. This CDR3 has 12 amino acids. V shed 5 bases and J shed 8 bases, with 13 bases lying between them. Profiled with immunoSEQ multiplex PCR; TCRdb holds only in-frame clones, not every one. The sample lists around 190,000 clones, 70% to 90% seen once, with about 9% in the top ten. This clonotype originated in a man aged 40-49 years who had recovered from COVID-19. Source material: PBMCs or T cells enriched from blood (not recorded which). The genes are TRBV12-3 or TRBV12-4 and TRBJ2-7, with a weak D call TRBD1 (6 bases). The CDR3, as DNA: TGTGCCAGCAGTGGGGGCTACGGGCAGCAGTACTTC. It is translated as CASSGGYGQQYF.